This T cell receptor (beta chain) was sequenced during a study of early T cells in non-severe SARS-CoV-2 infection. Each single cDNA molecule received a unique molecular identifier. Via MiXCR, TCRdb re-called the 5' RACE reads, giving one row per CDR3 protein. Seen here are tens of thousands of distinct CDR3 sequences, approximately 4.4% observed once, and the top ten hold about 6.9%. Germline V gene lookup returns CDR1 SGHNT and CDR2 YYREEE (reference sequence). CDR3 length equals 13 residues. J lost 8 bases, V lost 3 bases, and 2 bases had no gene match. The sequencing sample was made of whole blood. The J gene is TRBJ1-4, the V gene TRBV5-4; 9 bases map to TRBD1. The sequence was obtained from an adult who was a healthcare worker with PCR-confirmed SARS-CoV-2 infection or an uninfected control (not recorded which). The CDR3 DNA sequence: TGTGCCAGCAGCTGGACAGGGGCCGAAAAACTGTTTTTT. Its translation: CASSWTGAEKLFF.